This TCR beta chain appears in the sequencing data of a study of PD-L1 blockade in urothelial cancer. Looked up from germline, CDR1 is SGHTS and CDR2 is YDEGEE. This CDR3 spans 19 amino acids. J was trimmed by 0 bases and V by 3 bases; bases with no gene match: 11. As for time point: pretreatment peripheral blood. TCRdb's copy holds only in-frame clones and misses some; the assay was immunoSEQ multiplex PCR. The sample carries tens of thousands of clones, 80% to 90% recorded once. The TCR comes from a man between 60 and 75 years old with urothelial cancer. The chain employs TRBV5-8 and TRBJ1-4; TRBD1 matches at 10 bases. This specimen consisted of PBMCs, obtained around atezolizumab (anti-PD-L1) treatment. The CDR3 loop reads CASSSPLTGGSSTNEKLFF. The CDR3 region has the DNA TGTGCCAGCAGCTCCCCTTTGACAGGGGGCTCTTCAACTAATGAAAAACTGTTTTTT.